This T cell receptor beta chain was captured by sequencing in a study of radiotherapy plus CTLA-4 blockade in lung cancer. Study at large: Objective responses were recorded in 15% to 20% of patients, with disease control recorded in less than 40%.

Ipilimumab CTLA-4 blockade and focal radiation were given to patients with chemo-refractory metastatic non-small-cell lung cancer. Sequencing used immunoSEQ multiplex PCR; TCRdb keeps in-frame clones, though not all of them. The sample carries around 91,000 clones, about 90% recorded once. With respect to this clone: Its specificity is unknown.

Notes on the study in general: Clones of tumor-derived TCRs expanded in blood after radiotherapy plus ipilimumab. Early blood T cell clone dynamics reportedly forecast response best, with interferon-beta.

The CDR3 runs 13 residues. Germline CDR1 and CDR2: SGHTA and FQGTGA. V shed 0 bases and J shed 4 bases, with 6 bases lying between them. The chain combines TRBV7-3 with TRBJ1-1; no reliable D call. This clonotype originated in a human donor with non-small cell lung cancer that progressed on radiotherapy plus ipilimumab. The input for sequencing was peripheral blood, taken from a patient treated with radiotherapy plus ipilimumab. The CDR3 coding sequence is TGTGCCAGCAGCTTAACGGGGATCACTGAAGCTTTCTTT. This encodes CASSLTGITEAFF. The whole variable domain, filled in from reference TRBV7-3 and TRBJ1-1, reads GAGVSQTPSNKVTEKGKYVELRCDPISGHTALYWYRQSLGQGPEFLIYFQGTGAADDSGLPNDRFFAVRPEGSVSTLKIQRTERGDSAVYLCASSLTGITEAFFGQGTRLTVV.